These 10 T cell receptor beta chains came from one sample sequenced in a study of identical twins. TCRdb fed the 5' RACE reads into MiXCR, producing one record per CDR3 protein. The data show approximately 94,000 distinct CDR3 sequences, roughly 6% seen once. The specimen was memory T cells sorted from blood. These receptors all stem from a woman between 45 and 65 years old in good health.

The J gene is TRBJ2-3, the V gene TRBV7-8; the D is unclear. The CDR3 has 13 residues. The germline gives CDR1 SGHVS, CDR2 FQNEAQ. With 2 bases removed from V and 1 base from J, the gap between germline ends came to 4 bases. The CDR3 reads CASSLMRTDTQYF. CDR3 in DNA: TGTGCCAGCAGCTTAATGCGCACAGATACGCAGTATTTT.

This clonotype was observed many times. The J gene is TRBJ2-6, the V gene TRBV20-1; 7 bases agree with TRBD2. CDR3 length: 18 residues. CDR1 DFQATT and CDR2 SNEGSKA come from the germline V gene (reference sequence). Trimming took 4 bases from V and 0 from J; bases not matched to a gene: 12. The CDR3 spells CSAKMGGAGHSGANVLTF. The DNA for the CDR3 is TGCAGTGCTAAGATGGGGGGAGCGGGGCACTCTGGGGCCAACGTCCTGACTTTC.

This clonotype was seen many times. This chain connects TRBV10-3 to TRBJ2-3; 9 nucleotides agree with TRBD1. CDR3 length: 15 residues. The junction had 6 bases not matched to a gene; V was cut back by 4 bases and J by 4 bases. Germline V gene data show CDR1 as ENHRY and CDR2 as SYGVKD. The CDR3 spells CAISARGQGSDTQYF. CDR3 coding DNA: TGTGCCATCAGTGCCCGGGGACAGGGATCAGATACGCAGTATTTT.

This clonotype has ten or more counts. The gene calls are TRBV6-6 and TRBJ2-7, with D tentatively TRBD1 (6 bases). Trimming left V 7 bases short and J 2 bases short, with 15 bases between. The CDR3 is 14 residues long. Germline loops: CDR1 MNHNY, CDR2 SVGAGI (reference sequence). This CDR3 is CASNVQGQTYEQYF. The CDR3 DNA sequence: TGTGCCAGCAATGTTCAAGGACAGACCTACGAGCAGTACTTC.

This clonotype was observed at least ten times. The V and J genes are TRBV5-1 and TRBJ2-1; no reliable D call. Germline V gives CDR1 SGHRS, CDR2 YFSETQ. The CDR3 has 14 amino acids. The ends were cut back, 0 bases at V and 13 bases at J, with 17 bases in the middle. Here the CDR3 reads CASSLGSSNQFQFF. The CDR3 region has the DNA TGCGCCAGCAGCTTGGGTTCTAGTAATCAGTTTCAGTTCTTC.

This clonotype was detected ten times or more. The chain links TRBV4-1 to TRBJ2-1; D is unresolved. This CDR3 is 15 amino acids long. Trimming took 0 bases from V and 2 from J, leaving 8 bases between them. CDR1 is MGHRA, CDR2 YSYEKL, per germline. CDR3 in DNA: TGCGCCAGCAGCCAAGATGGTGTCACCTACAATGAGCAGTTCTTC. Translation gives CASSQDGVTYNEQFF.

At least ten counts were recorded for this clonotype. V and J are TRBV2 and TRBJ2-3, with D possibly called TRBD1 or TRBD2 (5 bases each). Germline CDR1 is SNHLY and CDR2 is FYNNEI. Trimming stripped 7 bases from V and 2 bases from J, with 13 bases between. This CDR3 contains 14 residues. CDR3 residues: CASNRDGSTDTQYF. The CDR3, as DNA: TGTGCCAGCAACCGGGACGGTTCCACAGATACGCAGTATTTT.

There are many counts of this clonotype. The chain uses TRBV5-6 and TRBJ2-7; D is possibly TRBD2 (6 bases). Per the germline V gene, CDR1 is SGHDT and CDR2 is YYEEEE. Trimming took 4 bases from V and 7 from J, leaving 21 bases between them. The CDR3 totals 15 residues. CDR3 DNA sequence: TGTGCCAGCAGCCCCGGGACGCCGGGAGCGCTTGAGCAGTACTTC. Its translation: CASSPGTPGALEQYF.

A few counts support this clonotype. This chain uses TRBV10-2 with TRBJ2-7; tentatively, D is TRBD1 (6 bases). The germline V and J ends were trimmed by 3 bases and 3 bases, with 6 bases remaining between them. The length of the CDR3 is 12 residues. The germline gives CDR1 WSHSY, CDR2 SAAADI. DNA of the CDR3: TGCGCCAGCAGTGACAGGGGCTACGAGCAGTACTTC. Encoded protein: CASSDRGYEQYF.

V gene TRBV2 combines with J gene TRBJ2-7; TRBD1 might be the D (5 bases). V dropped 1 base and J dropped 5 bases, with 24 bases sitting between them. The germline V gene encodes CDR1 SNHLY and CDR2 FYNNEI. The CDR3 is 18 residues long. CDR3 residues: CASSEVEPQGTPSHEQYV. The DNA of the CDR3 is TGTGCCAGCAGTGAAGTCGAGCCCCAGGGTACCCCGTCCCACGAGCAGTACGTC.